This T cell receptor beta chain came from a study of long-term antiretroviral therapy in people with HIV. For the study at large: By about a decade, the earliest samples predate the 2015 immediate-ART recommendation.

At least one PBMC sample before ART and at least two after were required. Broader study findings: ART adherence, viral resistance and therapy changes went undocumented. Versus controls, repertoires in people with HIV had narrower CDR3 length ranges.

Remarks on this clone: Its antigen is as yet unknown.

Running of the v3.0 immunoSEQ assay took place at survey level. Profiling relied on immunoSEQ multiplex PCR, and the TCRdb table lists in-frame clones only, not all of them. The repertoire holds 18,000 or so clones, with about 77% as singletons. The CDR3 runs to 13 residues. V shed 3 bases and J shed 5 bases, with 8 bases lying between them. Looked up from germline, CDR1 is MRHNA and CDR2 is SNTAGT. The rearrangement joins TRBV6-4 to TRBJ2-1; D ambiguous. The origin of this receptor is a woman aged 40 to 55 with HIV. The sample was unsorted PBMCs, taken at the start of antiretroviral therapy, before treatment. CDR3 sequence reads: CASSEGLDNEQFF. The CDR3, as DNA: TGTGCCAGCAGTGAGGGCCTCGACAATGAGCAGTTCTTC.